This T cell receptor (beta chain) was captured by sequencing in a study of T-cell reconstitution after alpha-beta-depleted transplantation in children. Germline V gene lookup returns CDR1 SGHDT and CDR2 YYEEEE. The V and J ends lost 4 bases and 6 bases respectively, with 16 bases between them. The CDR3 has 14 residues. Preparing the TCRbeta library involved the use of unique molecular identifiers. Using its own MiXCR run on the PCR reads, TCRdb lists one record per CDR3 protein. The sample contains under 850,000 distinct CDR3 sequences, around 14% of which appear only once. This clonotype was counted a few times.

This specimen was PBMCs, taken before TCRalphabeta/CD19-depleted stem cell transplant. The TCR sequence derives from a girl aged 2 to 9 with congenital amegakaryocytic thrombocytopenia, due to receive a stem cell transplant. V gene TRBV5-6 combines with J gene TRBJ1-1; no clear D. The CDR3 region is CASSPRLGFAEAFF. For the CDR3, the DNA is TGTGCCAGCAGCCCTCGGCTGGGCTTCGCTGAAGCTTTCTTT.